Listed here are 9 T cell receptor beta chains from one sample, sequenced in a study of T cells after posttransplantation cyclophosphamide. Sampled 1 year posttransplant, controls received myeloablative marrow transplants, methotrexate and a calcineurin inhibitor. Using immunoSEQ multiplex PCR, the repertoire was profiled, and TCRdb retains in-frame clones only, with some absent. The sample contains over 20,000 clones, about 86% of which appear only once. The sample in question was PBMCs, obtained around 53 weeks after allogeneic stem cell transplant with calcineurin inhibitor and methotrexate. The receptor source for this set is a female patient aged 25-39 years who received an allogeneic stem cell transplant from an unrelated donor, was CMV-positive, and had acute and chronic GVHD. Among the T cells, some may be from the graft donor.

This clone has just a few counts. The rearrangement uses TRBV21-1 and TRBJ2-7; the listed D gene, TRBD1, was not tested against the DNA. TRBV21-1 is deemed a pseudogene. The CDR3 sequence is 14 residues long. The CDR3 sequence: CASSKGTVSYEQYF. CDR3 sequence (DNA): TGTGCCAGCAGCAAAGGGACAGTCTCCTACGAGCAGTACTTC.

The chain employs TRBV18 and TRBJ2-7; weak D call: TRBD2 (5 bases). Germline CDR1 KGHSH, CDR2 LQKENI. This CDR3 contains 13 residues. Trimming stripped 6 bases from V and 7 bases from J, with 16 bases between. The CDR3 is CASSSRAREEQYF. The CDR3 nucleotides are TGTGCCAGCTCCTCACGGGCAAGGGAGGAGCAGTACTTC.

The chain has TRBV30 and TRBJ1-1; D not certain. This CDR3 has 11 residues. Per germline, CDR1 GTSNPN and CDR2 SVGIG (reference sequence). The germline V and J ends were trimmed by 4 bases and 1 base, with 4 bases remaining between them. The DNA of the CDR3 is TGTGCCTGGATCCAGAACACTGAAGCTTTCTTT. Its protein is CAWIQNTEAFF.

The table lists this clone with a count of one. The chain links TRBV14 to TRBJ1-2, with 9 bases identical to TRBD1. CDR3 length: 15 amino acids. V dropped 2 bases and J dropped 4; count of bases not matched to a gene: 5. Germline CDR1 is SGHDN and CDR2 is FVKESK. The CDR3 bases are TGTGCCAGCAGCCAAACCGGGACAGGGCTCTATGGCTACACCTTC. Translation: CASSQTGTGLYGYTF. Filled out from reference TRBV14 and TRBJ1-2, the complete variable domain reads EAGVTQFPSHSVIEKGQTVTLRCDPISGHDNLYWYRRVMGKEIKFLLHFVKESKQDESGMPNNRFLAERTGGTYSTLKVQPAELEDSGVYFCASSQTGTGLYGYTFGSGTRLTVV.

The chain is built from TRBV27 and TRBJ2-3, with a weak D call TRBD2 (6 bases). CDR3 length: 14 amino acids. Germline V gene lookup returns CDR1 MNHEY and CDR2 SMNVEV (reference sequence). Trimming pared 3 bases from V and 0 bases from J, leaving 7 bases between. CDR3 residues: CASSLGLSTDTQYF. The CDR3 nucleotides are TGTGCCAGCAGTTTGGGACTCAGCACAGATACGCAGTATTTT.

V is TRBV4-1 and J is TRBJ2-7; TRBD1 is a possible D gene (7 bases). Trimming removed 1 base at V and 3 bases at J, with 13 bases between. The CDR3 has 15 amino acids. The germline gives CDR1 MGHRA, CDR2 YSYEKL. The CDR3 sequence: CASSQGPQGGYEQYF. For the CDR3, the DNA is TGCGCCAGCAGCCAAGGACCTCAGGGGGGCTACGAGCAGTACTTC.

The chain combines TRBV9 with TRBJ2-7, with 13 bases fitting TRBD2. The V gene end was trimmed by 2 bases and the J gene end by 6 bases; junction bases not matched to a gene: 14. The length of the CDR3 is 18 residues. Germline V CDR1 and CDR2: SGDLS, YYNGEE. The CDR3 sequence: CASSVQPPGGTSGVEQYF. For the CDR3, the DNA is TGTGCCAGCAGCGTCCAGCCCCCAGGGGGGACTAGCGGGGTCGAGCAGTACTTC.

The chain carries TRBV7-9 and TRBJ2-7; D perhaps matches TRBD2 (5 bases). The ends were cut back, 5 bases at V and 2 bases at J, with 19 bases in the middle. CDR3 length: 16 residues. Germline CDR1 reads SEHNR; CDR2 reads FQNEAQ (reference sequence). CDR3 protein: CASSTPRASGAYEQYF. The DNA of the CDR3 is TGTGCCAGCAGCACCCCGAGGGCGTCTGGGGCCTACGAGCAGTACTTC.

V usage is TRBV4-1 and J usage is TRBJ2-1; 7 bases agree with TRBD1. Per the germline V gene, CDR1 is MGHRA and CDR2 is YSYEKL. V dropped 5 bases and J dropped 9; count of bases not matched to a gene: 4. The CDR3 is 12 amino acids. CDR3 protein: CASSERTGEQFF. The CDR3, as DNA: TGCGCCAGCAGCGAAAGGACAGGTGAGCAGTTCTTC.